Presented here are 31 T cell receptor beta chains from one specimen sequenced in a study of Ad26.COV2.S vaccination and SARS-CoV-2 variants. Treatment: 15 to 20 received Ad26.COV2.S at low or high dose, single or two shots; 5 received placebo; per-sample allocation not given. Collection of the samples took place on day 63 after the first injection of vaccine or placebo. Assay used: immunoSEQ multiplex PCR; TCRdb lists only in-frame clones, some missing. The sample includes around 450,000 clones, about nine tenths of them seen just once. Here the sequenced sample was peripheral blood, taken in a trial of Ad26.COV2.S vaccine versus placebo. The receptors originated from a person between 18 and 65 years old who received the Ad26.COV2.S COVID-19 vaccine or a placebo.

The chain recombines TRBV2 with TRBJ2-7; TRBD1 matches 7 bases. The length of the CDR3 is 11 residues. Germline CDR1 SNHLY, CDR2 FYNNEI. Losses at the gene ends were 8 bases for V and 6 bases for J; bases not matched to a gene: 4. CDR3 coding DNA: TGTGCCAGCCGACAGGGTACCGAGCAGTACTTC. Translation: CASRQGTEQYF.

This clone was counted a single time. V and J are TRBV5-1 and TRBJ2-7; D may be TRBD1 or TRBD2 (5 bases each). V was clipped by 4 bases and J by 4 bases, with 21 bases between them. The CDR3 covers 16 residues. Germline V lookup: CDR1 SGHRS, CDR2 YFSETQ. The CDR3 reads CASSLIRGDFPYEQYF. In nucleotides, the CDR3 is TGCGCCAGCAGCCTTATACGAGGGGATTTCCCTTACGAGCAGTACTTC.

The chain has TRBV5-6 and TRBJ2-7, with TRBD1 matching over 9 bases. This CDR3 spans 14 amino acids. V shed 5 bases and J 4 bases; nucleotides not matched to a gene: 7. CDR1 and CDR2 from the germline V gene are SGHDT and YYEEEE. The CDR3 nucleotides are TGTGCCAGCAGTTCCGGGACAGGGCTATACGAGCAGTACTTC. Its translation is CASSSGTGLYEQYF.

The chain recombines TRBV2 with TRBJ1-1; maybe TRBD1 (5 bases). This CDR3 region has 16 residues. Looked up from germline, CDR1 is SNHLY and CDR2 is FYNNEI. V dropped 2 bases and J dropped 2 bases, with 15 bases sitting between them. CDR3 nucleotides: TGTGCCAGCAGTGAACATACCGGGACGGAAAACACTGAAGCTTTCTTT. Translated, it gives CASSEHTGTENTEAFF.

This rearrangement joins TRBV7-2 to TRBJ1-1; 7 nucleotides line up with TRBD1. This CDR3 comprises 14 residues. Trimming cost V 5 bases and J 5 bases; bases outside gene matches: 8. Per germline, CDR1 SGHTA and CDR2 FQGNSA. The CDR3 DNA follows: TGTGCCAGCAGCCAGGGGGGGGTGCGGACTGAAGCTTTCTTT. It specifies CASSQGGVRTEAFF.

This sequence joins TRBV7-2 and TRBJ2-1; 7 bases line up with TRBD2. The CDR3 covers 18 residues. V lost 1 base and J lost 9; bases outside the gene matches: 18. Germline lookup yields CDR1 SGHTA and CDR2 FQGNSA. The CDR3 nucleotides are TGTGCCAGCAGCTTAGGTTTAAGCGGGAAACGAACTGGGGGTGAGCAGTTCTTC. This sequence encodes CASSLGLSGKRTGGEQFF.

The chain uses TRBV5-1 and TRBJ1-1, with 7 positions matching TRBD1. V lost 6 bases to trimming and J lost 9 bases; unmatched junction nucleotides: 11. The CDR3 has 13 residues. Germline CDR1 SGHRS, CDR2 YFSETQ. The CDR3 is CASTEGGQPKAFF. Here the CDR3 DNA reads TGCGCCAGCACCGAGGGGGGACAGCCAAAAGCTTTCTTT.

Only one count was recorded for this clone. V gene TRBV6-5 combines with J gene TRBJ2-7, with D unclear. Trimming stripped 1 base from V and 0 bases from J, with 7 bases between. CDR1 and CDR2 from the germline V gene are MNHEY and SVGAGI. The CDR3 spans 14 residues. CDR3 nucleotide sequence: TGTGCCAGCAGTTACTATCTGGGCTCCTACGAGCAGTACTTC. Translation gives CASSYYLGSYEQYF.

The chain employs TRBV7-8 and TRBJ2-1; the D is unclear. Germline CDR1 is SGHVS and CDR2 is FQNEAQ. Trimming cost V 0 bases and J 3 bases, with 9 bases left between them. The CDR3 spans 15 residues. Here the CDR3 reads CASSLAREFYNEQFF. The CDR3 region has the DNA TGTGCCAGCAGCTTAGCACGCGAATTCTACAATGAGCAGTTCTTC.

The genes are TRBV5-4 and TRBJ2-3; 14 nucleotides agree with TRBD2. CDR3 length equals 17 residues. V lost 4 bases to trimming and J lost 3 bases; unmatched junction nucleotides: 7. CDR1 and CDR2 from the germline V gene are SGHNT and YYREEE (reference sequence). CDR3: CASSPPGLAGETDTQYF. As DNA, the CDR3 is TGTGCCAGCAGCCCGCCGGGACTAGCGGGAGAAACAGATACGCAGTATTTT. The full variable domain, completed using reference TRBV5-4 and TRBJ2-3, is ETGVTQSPTHLIKTRGQQVTLRCSSQSGHNTVSWYQQALGQGPQFIFQYYREEENGRGNFPPRFSGLQFPNYSSELNVNALELDDSALYLCASSPPGLAGETDTQYFGPGTRLTVL.

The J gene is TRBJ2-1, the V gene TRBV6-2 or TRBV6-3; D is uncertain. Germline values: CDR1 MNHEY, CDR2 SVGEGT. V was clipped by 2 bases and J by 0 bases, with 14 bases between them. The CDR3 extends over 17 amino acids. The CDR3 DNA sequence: TGTGCCAGCAGTTACCCGGCGCGCCTCCGCTCCTACAATGAGCAGTTCTTC. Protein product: CASSYPARLRSYNEQFF.

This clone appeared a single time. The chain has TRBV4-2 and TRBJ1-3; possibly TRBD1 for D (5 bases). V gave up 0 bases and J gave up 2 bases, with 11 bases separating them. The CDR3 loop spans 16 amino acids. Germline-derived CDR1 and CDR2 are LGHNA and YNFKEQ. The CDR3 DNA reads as TGTGCCAGCAGCCAAGATCGGCAGGGAGCTGGAAACACCATATATTTT. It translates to CASSQDRQGAGNTIYF.

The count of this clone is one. The CDR3 sequence is CASSVVGLAGDTGELFF. CDR3 in DNA: TGTGCCAGCAGCGTAGTCGGACTAGCGGGGGACACCGGGGAGCTGTTTTTT. V is TRBV9 and J is TRBJ2-2; 13 bases map to TRBD2. This CDR3 spans 17 amino acids. CDR1 is SGDLS, CDR2 YYNGEE, per germline. The ends lost 0 bases at V and 3 bases at J; junction bases unmatched: 2. Full variable domain (outside the CDR3, taken from reference TRBV9 and TRBJ2-2): DSGVTQTPKHLITATGQRVTLRCSPRSGDLSVYWYQQSLDQGLQFLIQYYNGEERAKGNILERFSAQQFPDLHSELNLSSLELGDSALYFCASSVVGLAGDTGELFFGEGSRLTVL.

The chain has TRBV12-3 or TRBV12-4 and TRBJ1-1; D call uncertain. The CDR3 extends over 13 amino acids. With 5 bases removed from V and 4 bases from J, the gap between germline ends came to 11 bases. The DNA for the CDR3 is TGTGCCAGCAGTCCGTTCCTCTCCACTGAAGCTTTCTTT. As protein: CASSPFLSTEAFF.

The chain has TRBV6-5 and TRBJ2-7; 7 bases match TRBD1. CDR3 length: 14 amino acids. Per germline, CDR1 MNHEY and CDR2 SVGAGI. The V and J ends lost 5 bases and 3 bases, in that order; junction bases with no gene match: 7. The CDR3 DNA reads TGTGCCAGCAGTCCCGGGACAGCCGACTACGAGCAGTACTTC. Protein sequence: CASSPGTADYEQYF.

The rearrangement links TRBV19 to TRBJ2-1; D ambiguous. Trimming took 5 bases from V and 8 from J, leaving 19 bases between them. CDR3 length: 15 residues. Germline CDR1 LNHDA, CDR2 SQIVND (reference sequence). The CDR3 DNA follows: TGTGCCAGTAGTCCCCGCGCGAGTCGCCGCGATGAGCAGTTCTTC. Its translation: CASSPRASRRDEQFF.

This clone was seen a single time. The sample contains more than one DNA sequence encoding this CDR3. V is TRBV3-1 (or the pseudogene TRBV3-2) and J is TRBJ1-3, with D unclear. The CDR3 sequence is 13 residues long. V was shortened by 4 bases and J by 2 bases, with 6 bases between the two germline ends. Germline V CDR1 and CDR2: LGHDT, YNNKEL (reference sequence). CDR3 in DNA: TGTGCCAGCAGCCCCGGACCTGGAAACACCATATATTTT. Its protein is CASSPGPGNTIYF.

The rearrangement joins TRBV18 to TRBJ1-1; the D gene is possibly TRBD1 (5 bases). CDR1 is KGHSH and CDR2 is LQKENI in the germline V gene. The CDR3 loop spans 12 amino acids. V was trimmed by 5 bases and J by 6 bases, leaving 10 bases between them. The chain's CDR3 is CASSSGQSEAFF. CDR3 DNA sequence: TGTGCCAGCTCATCCGGACAATCTGAAGCTTTCTTT.

As DNA, the CDR3 is TGCGCCAGCAGCCAAAGCGGGGGCACTGAAGCTTTCTTT. Its translation is CASSQSGGTEAFF. The gene calls are TRBV4-3 and TRBJ1-1, with a possible D match to TRBD1 (5 bases). CDR1 is LGHNA and CDR2 is YSLEER in the germline V gene. This CDR3 is 13 amino acids long. V was shortened by 2 bases and J by 4 bases, with 8 bases between the two germline ends.

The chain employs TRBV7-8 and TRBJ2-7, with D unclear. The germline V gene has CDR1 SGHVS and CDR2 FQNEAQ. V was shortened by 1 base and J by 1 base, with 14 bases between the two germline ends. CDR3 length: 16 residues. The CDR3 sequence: CASSLEVRSLSYEQYF. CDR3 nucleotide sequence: TGTGCCAGCAGCTTAGAGGTTCGTTCGCTATCCTACGAGCAGTACTTC.

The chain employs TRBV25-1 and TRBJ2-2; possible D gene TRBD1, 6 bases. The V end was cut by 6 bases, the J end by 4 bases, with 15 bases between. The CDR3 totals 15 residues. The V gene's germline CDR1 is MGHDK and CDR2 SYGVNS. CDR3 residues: CASRNPTGPTGELFF. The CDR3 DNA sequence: TGTGCCAGCAGGAACCCGACAGGTCCCACCGGGGAGCTGTTTTTT.

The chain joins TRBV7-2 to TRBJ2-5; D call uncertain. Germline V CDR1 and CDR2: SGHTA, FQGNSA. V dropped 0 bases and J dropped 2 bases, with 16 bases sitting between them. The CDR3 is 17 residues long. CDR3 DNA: TGTGCCAGCAGCTTAGCGAGTCAACAGCTATTTCAAGAGACCCAGTACTTC. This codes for CASSLASQQLFQETQYF. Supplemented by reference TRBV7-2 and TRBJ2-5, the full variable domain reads GAGVSQSPSNKVTEKGKDVELRCDPISGHTALYWYRQSLGQGLEFLIYFQGNSAPDKSGLPSDRFSAERTGGSVSTLTIQRTQQEDSAVYLCASSLASQQLFQETQYFGPGTRLLVL.

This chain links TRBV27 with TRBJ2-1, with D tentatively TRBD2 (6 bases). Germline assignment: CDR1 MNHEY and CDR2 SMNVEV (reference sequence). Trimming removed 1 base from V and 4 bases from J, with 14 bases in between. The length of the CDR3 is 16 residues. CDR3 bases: TGTGCCAGCAGTTTATTCCCCGCGACTAGTTACAATGAGCAGTTCTTC. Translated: CASSLFPATSYNEQFF.

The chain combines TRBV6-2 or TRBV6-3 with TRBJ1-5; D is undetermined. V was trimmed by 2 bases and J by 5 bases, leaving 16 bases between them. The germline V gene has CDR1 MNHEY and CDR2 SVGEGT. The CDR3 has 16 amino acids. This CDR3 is CASSYGFAVIHQPQHF. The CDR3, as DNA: TGTGCCAGCAGTTACGGATTCGCAGTAATTCATCAGCCCCAGCATTTT.

The CDR3 here is CASSTPGQGVNEQFF. Here the CDR3 DNA reads TGTGCCAGTAGTACTCCGGGACAGGGGGTCAATGAGCAGTTCTTC. This rearrangement joins TRBV19 to TRBJ2-1; TRBD1 matches 11 bases. The CDR3 sequence is 15 residues long. Trimming cost V 4 bases and J 6 bases; bases outside gene matches: 5. Per germline, CDR1 LNHDA and CDR2 SQIVND (reference sequence).

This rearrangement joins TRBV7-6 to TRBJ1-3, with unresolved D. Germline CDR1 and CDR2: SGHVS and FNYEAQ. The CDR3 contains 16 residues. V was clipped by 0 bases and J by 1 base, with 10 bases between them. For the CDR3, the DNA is TGTGCCAGCAGCTTAGCGCTCGCGGGGTCTGGAAACACCATATATTTT. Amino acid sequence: CASSLALAGSGNTIYF.

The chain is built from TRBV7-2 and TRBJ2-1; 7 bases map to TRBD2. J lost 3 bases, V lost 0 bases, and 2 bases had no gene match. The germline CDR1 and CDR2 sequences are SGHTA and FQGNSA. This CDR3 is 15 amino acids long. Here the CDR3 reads CASSLAASGYNEQFF. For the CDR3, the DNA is TGTGCCAGCAGCTTAGCGGCTAGCGGCTACAATGAGCAGTTCTTC.

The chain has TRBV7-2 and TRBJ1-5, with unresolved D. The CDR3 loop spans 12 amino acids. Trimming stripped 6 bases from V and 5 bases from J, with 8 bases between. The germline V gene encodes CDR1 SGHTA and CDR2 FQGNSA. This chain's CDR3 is CASSAPHQPQHF. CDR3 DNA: TGTGCCAGCAGTGCCCCCCATCAGCCCCAGCATTTT.

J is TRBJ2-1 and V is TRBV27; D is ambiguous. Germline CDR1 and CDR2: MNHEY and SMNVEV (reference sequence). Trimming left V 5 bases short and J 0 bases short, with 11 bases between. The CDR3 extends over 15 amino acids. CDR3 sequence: CASSPHPSSYNEQFF. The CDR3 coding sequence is TGTGCCAGCAGTCCGCACCCGAGCTCCTACAATGAGCAGTTCTTC.

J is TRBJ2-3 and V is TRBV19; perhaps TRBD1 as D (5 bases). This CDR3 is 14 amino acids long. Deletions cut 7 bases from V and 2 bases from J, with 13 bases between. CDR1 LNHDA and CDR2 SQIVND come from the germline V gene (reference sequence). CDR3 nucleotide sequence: TGTGCCAGTACCATAACAGGATTCACAGATACGCAGTATTTT. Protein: CASTITGFTDTQYF.

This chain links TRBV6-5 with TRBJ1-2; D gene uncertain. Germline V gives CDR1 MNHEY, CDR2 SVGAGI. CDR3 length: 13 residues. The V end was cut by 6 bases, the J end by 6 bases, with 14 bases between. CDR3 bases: TGTGCCAGCAGCCTATCCGCAAATAATGGCTACACCTTC. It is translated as CASSLSANNGYTF.